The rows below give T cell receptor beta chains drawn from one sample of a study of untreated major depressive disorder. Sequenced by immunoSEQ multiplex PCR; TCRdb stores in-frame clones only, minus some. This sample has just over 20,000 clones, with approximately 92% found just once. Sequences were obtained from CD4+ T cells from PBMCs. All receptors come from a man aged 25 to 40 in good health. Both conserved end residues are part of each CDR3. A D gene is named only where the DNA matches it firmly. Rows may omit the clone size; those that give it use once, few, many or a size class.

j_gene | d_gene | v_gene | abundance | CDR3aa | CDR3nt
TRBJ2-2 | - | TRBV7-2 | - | CATLDTLNTGELFF | TGTGCCACCCTAGACACCTTGAACACCGGGGAGCTGTTTTTT
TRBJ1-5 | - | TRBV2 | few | CASRGSNQPQHF | TGTGCCAGCAGGGGGAGCAATCAGCCCCAGCATTTT
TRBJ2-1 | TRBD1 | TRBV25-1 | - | CASIDSRTGGYNEQFF | TGTGCCAGCATTGATTCCAGGACAGGGGGCTACAATGAGCAGTTCTTC
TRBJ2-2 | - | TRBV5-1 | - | CASSGLETGNTGELFF | TGCGCCAGCAGCGGCTTAGAGACAGGGAACACCGGGGAGCTGTTTTTT
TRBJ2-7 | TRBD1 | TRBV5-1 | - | CASSFITGQGREQYF | TGCGCCAGCAGCTTTATAACGGGACAGGGTCGCGAGCAGTACTTC
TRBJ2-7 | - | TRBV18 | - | CASSSGPHSYEQYF | TGTGCCAGCTCAAGCGGGCCGCACTCCTACGAGCAGTACTTC
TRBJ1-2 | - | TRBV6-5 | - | CASSPTLLQVWGYTF | TGTGCCAGCAGCCCTACCCTCCTACAGGTCTGGGGCTACACCTTC
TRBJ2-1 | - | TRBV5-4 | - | CASRAPGTSVVNEQFF | TGTGCCAGCAGAGCTCCCGGGACTTCTGTTGTGAATGAGCAGTTCTTC
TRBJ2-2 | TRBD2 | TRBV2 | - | CASTGTSVTGELFF | TGTGCCTCAACCGGGACTAGCGTAACCGGGGAGCTGTTTTTT
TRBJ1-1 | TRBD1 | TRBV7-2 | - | CASSAGGRGAEAFF | TGTGCCAGCAGCGCAGGGGGCCGGGGAGCTGAAGCTTTCTTT
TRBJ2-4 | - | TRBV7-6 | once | CASSLGNIQYF | TGTGCCAGCAGCTTAGGCAACATTCAGTACTTC
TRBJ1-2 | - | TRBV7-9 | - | CASSLTGSLRRSNYGYTF | TGTGCCAGCAGCTTAACTGGCAGCCTCCGTCGTTCTAACTATGGCTACACCTTC
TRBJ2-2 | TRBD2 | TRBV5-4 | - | CASSSGLAPGELFF | TGTGCCAGCAGCTCCGGACTAGCCCCCGGGGAGCTGTTTTTT
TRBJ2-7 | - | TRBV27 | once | CASSPTPRASASSYEQYF | TGTGCCAGCAGTCCCACCCCGCGGGCAAGCGCGAGCTCCTACGAGCAGTACTTC
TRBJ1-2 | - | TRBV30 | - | CAWSPTGGSGYTF | TGTGCCTGGAGTCCGACGGGGGGTTCTGGCTACACCTTC
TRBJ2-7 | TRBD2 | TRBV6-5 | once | CARGLAAEQYF | TGTGCCAGGGGACTAGCGGCCGAGCAGTACTTC
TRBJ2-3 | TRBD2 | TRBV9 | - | CASSAHTGLAGVIELTDTQYF | TGTGCCAGCAGCGCACACACGGGACTAGCGGGAGTTATTGAATTGACAGATACGCAGTATTTT
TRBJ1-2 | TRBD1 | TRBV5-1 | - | CASSSPGQVYGYTF | TGCGCCAGCAGCTCTCCGGGACAGGTCTATGGCTACACCTTC
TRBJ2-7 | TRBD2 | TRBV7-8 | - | CASSWSGRAPYEQYF | TGTGCCAGCAGCTGGAGCGGGAGGGCTCCCTACGAGCAGTACTTC
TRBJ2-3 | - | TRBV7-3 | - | CASSRRAADTQYF | TGTGCCAGCAGCCGGCGGGCGGCAGATACGCAGTATTTT
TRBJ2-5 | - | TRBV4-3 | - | CASSQDMAGMETQYF | TGCGCCAGCAGCCAAGATATGGCGGGAATGGAGACCCAGTACTTC
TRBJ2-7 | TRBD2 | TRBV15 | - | CATSSLTSGPTYEQYF | TGTGCCACCAGCTCCCTGACTAGCGGGCCGACTTACGAGCAGTACTTC
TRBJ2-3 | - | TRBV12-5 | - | CASGLFLGGFSTDTQYF | TGTGCTAGTGGTTTGTTTCTTGGGGGGTTCAGCACAGATACGCAGTATTTT
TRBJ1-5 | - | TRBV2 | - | CASGTVSNQPQHF | TGTGCCAGCGGTACGGTGAGCAATCAGCCCCAGCATTTT
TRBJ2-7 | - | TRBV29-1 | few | CSVGTLGEQYF | TGCAGCGTCGGGACTCTTGGCGAGCAGTACTTC
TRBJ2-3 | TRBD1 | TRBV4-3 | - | CASSHDLTGATDTQYF | TGCGCCAGCAGCCACGACTTGACAGGGGCGACAGATACGCAGTATTTT
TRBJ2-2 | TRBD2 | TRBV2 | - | CASRTTSGILSNGELFF | TGTGCCAGCAGGACGACTAGCGGGATTTTAAGCAACGGGGAGCTGTTTTTT
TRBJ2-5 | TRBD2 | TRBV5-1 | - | CASSIPGLVQETQYF | TGCGCCAGCAGCATTCCGGGACTAGTACAAGAGACCCAGTACTTC
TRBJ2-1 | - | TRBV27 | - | CASSFGAPRNEQFF | TGTGCCAGCAGTTTCGGTGCCCCGAGGAATGAGCAGTTCTTC
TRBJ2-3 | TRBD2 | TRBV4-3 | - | CASSQVLAGETDTQYF | TGCGCCAGCAGCCAAGTTCTAGCGGGAGAAACAGATACGCAGTATTTT
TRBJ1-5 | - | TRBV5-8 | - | CASSLVAAENQPQHF | TGTGCCAGCAGCTTGGTGGCAGCGGAGAATCAGCCCCAGCATTTT
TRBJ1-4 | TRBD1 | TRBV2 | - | CASILGGDNEKLFF | TGTGCCAGCATCCTAGGGGGCGATAATGAAAAACTGTTTTTT
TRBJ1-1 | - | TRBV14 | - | CASSQDVGAWNTEAFF | TGTGCCAGCAGCCAAGATGTGGGGGCTTGGAACACTGAAGCTTTCTTT
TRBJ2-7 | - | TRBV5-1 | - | CASSSWGLRLRGGEQYF | TGCGCCAGCAGCTCCTGGGGACTCCGCTTGAGAGGAGGCGAGCAGTACTTC
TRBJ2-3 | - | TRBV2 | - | CASSPTRDTQYF | TGTGCCAGCAGTCCCACCCGAGATACGCAGTATTTT
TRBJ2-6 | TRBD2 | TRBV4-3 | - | CASSRRTSGRTGANVLTF | TGCGCCAGCAGCCGGAGGACTAGCGGGAGGACTGGGGCCAACGTCCTGACTTTC
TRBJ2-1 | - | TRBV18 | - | CASSWEAPTNYNEQFF | TGTGCCAGCTCATGGGAGGCTCCAACCAACTACAATGAGCAGTTCTTC
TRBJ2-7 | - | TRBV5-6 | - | CASSPWGGAEQYF | TGTGCCAGCAGCCCTTGGGGGGGGGCCGAGCAGTACTTC
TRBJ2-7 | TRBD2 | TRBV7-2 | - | CASSSGTSGNFYEQYF | TGTGCCAGCAGCTCCGGGACTAGCGGGAATTTCTACGAGCAGTACTTC